The sequence of this TCR beta chain was determined in a study of CD8 T cells in ankylosing spondylitis. This CDR3 spans 16 amino acids. V shed 0 bases and J shed 0 bases, with 8 bases lying between them. In germline, CDR1 is MNHEY, CDR2 SVGAGI. Study results and limitations: Researchers reportedly found disease-linked clones significantly enriched in matched ankylosing spondylitis synovial fluid. What appeared characteristic of ankylosing spondylitis blood was a TCR beta motif of fewer than ten highly homologous variants.

TCRdb used MiXCR to reprocess the 5' RACE reads, holding one entry per CDR3 protein. The sample carries some 290,000 distinct CDR3 sequences, roughly 20% recorded once. Only a few counts were recorded for this clonotype. Its specificity is not known. The chain couples TRBV6-5 to TRBJ2-2; perhaps D is TRBD1 or TRBD2 (5 bases each). Sequencing was carried out using blood, either unsorted or a sorted T cell fraction (not recorded which). The TCR originated in a male donor with ankylosing spondylitis or in good health (not recorded which). For the CDR3, the DNA is TGTGCCAGCAGTTACTCCCTGGGGGCGAACACCGGGGAGCTGTTTTTT. Residues: CASSYSLGANTGELFF.